The T cell receptor beta chain under discussion was sequenced for a study of blood T cells in healthy people across ages. CDR3 length equals 16 residues. Primers used in a second PCR of roughly 7 to 12 cycles were a sample-barcoded 5' primer and a J-beta primer mix. TCRdb processed the 5' RACE reads anew with MiXCR; each CDR3 protein has one entry. Of more than 650,000 distinct CDR3 sequences listed, about 24% are singletons. This clonotype originated in a man in his 70s in good health. The sample comprised blood. The rearrangement joins TRBV21-1 to TRBJ1-5; TRBD1, the D gene given by the table, was not confirmed from the DNA. TRBV21-1 represents a pseudogene. The CDR3, as DNA: TGTGCCAGCAGCAGGGAGGATCAGGGGCTGCCTCAGCCCCAGCATTTT. Amino acids: CASSREDQGLPQPQHF.